This paragraph covers one T cell receptor beta chain sequence. The antigen this receptor binds is unknown. There are no base qualities to consult, and no much larger clone falls within one base. The data were taken from a study of OX40 agonist ivuxolimab in advanced cancers. Context from the whole study: The costimulatory receptor OX40 (CD134) was targeted by ivuxolimab, a fully human IgG2 agonistic monoclonal antibody. Partial responses occurred in three dose-escalation patients, of whom one had hepatocellular carcinoma and two had cutaneous melanoma. Of the 52 patients in dose escalation, about 20 had hepatocellular carcinoma, some 15 had melanoma, 9 had renal cell carcinoma and 9 had head and neck cancer. Intravenous ivuxolimab was administered to patients every 2 weeks at six dose levels: 0.01, 0.1, 0.3, 1.5, 3 and 10 mg/kg. The paper describes the monotherapy dose-escalation part (N ≈ 49 patients) of the phase I trial of ivuxolimab. The point of sequencing TCRbeta in the periphery was to test whether ivuxolimab changed TCR sequence diversity and drove clonal T-cell expansion. Prior anti-PD-1, anti-PD-L1 or anti-CTLA-4 therapy was permitted, and checkpoint inhibitors had been received by approximately 39% of dose-escalation patients. In the dose-escalation cohort, 82.7% of patients were male, and the mean age was around 60 years, with a range of roughly 20 to 85.

Patients with autoimmune disease history or receiving systemic immunosuppression were excluded from the trial. In every dose cohort, peripheral blood was drawn for TCR sequencing at baseline, cycle 4 day 1, and cycle 7 day 1. The samples were drawn from a first-in-human, open-label, multicenter phase I dose-escalation trial of ivuxolimab. The trial enrolled adults with locally advanced or metastatic head and neck squamous cell, hepatocellular, melanoma or renal cell carcinoma. Before TCR sequencing, CD4+ and CD8+ T cells were separately sorted from peripheral blood. Genomic DNA was isolated from the sorted cells so that the TCRbeta CDR3 region could be sequenced. The immunoSEQ Assay was used for sequencing of TCRbeta CDR3 regions. TCRdb obtained this table from immuneACCESS and retained in-frame rearrangements with V and J assigned. These tables miss some clones; where compared with another copy, unresolved V genes account for less than half of the shortfall, and the remainder is unexplained. This sample gives about 61,000 clones in total; roughly 86% of them show up just once. The biggest ten clones account for roughly 1.2% of the sample.

Results the study describes overall, beyond this receptor: At doses from 0.1 to 3.0 mg/kg, clonal expansion was seen in both CD4+ and CD8+ blood T cells between baseline and week 6. Partial responders in the 0.1-3.0 mg/kg groups had among the lowest normalized peripheral clonal expansion, especially among CD8+ T cells. After ivuxolimab, CD8+ T cells had more expanded clones than CD4+ T cells on average. Low levels of normalized T-cell clonal expansion were also seen in some patients who did not respond. The antigen specificity of the clonally expanded peripheral T cells was not determined.

The clonotype was recovered from an adult with an advanced solid tumor such as melanoma, head and neck, liver or kidney cancer. The starting material was CD4+ or CD8+ T cells sorted from blood, obtained in a trial of the OX40 agonist ivuxolimab.

The bases read TGTGCCAGCAGTGAATCAGGGGCACTTGAAAAACTGTTTTTT. It specifies CASSESGALEKLFF. The chain joins TRBV25-1 to TRBJ1-4; a weak D assignment points to TRBD1 (6 bases agree). V is cut by 1 base and J by 7 bases, and the space between the germline ends is 10 bases. CDR1 and CDR2 were assigned from the germline V gene as MGHDK and SYGVNS. From its cysteine to its phenylalanine, the CDR3 spans 14 amino acids. Only the CDR3 DNA is retained, 42 bases long and in frame from the first base.